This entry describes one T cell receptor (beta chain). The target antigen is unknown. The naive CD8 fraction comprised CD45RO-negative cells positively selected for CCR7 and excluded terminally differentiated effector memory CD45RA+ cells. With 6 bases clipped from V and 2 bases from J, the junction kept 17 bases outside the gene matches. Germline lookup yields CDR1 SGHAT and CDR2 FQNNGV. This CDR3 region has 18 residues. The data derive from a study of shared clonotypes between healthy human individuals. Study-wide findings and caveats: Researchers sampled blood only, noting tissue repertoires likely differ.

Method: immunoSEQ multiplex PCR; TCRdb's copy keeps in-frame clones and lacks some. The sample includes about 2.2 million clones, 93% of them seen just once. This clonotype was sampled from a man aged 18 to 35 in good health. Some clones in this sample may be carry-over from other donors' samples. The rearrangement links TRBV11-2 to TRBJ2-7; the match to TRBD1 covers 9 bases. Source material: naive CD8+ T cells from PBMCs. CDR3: CASSEGRGQGLFPYEQYF. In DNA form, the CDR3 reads TGTGCCAGCAGTGAGGGTAGGGGACAGGGACTTTTCCCCTACGAGCAGTACTTC.